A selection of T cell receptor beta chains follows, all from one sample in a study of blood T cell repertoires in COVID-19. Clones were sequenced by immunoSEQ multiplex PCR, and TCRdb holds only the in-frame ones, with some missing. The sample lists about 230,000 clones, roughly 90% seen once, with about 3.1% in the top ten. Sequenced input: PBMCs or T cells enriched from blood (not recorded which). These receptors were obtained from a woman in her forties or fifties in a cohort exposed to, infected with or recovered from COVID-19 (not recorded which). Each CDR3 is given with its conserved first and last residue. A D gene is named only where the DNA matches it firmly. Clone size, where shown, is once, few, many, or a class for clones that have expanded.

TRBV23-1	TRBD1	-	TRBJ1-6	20	TGCGCCAGCAGTCAATCATCGACAGGGGAGATCTGGAGGTATAATTCACCCCTCCACTTT	CASSQSSTGEIWRYNSPLHF
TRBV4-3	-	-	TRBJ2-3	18	TGCGCCAGCAGCCTCTACACTAGGACAGCGAGAGTGCCAGATACGCAGTATTTT	CASSLYTRTARVPDTQYF
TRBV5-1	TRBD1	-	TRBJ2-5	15	TGCGCCAGCAGCTCGGACAGGGGGCTAGGGGAGACCCAGTACTTC	CASSSDRGLGETQYF
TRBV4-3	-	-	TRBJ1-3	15	TGCGCCAGCAGCCAAGACCCCAGGTCTGGAAACACCATATATTTT	CASSQDPRSGNTIYF
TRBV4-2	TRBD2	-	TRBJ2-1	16	TGTGCCAGCAGCCGGCTAGCGGGGGAGACCTACAATGAGCAGTTCTTC	CASSRLAGETYNEQFF
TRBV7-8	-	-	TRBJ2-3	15	TGTGCCAGCAGCTACTCAGGGAGGGGGACAGATACGCAGTATTTT	CASSYSGRGTDTQYF
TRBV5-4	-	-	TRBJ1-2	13	TGTGCCAGCAGGAGAGACAGCTACTATGGCTACACCTTC	CASRRDSYYGYTF
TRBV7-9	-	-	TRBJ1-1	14	TGTGCCAGCAGCTTTGAGGGATCTTACACTGAAGCTTTCTTT	CASSFEGSYTEAFF
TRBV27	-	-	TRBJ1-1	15	TGTGCCAGCAGTTTATTTTTCAGGGGGAACACTGAAGCTTTCTTT	CASSLFFRGNTEAFF
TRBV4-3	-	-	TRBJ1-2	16	TGCGCCAGCAGCCAAGATAGAACAGGGACCCGCTATGGCTACACCTTC	CASSQDRTGTRYGYTF
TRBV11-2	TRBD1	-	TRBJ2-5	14	TGTGCCAGCAGCCACGACAGGGGGCAAGAGACCCAGTACTTC	CASSHDRGQETQYF
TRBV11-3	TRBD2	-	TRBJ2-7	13	TGTGCCAGCAGCTTAGGGACTAGCGGAGAGCAGTACTTC	CASSLGTSGEQYF
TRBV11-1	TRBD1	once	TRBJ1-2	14	TGTGCCAGCAGCCCCCGGACAGGAGACTATGGCTACACCTTC	CASSPRTGDYGYTF
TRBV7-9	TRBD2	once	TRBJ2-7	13	TGTGCCAGTGGGACTAGCGGGGTCTACGAGCAGTACTTC	CASGTSGVYEQYF
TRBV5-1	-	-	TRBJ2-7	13	TGCGCCAGCAGCTTGGCCTTCAGTTCCGAGCAGTACTTC	CASSLAFSSEQYF
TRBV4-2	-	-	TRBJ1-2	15	TGTGCCAGCAGCCAAGGGGCCACTTTCCCCTATGGCTACACCTTC	CASSQGATFPYGYTF
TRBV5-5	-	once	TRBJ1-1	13	TGTGCCAGCAGCTTCCCCGTGAACACTGAAGCTTTCTTT	CASSFPVNTEAFF
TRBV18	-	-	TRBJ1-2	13	TGTGCCAGCTCACCCCCCTCGACAGGTGGCTACACCTTC	CASSPPSTGGYTF
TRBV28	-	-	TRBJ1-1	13	TGTGCCAGCAGTTTAGTTATGAACACTGAAGCTTTCTTT	CASSLVMNTEAFF
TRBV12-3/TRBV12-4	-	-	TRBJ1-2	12	TGTGCCAGCAGCCCGAGTACGGGGGGCTACACCTTC	CASSPSTGGYTF
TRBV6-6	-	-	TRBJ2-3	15	TGTGCCAGCAGTTACACGGACTTACTGGAAGATACGCAGTATTTT	CASSYTDLLEDTQYF
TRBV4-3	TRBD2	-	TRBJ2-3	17	TGCGCCAGCAGCCAAGAGTCTAGCGGGGCTACCACAGATACGCAGTATTTT	CASSQESSGATTDTQYF
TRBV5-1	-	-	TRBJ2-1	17	TGCGCCAGCAGCTTGGCTGGGGGGGCAACGTTGACCAATGAGCAGTTCTTC	CASSLAGGATLTNEQFF
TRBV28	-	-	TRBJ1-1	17	TGTGCCAGCAGTTCGAACCCTTATGCTACAGGGAACACTGAAGCTTTCTTT	CASSSNPYATGNTEAFF
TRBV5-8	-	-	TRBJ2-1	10	TGTGCCAGCCAACTTCATGAGCAGTTCTTC	CASQLHEQFF
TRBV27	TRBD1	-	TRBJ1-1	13	TGTGCCAGCACAGGGGGTTTCGACACTGAAGCTTTCTTT	CASTGGFDTEAFF
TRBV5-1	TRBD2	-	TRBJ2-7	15	TGCGCCAGCAGCTGGGTAGCGGGGGATTCCTACGAGCAGTACTTC	CASSWVAGDSYEQYF
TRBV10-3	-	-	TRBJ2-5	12	TGTGCCACCGCCTCCCGGGAAGAGACCCAGTACTTC	CATASREETQYF
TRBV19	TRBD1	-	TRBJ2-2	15	TGTGCCACCCAGATCCGGGACAGGGGGCCCGGGGAGCTGTTTTTT	CATQIRDRGPGELFF
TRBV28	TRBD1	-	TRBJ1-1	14	TGTGCCAGCAGTTTTAGGACAGGGGGCACTGAAGCTTTCTTT	CASSFRTGGTEAFF
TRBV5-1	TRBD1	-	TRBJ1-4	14	TGCGCCAGCAGCCGAGGACAGGCGAGGGAAAAACTGTTTTTT	CASSRGQAREKLFF
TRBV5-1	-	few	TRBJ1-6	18	TGCGCCAGCAGCTTGGGTTTGAGGCAGAGCTCCTATAATTCACCCCTCCACTTT	CASSLGLRQSSYNSPLHF
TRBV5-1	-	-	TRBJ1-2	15	TGCGCCAGCAGCCCGGAAGGGTTCGGGGTTTGGGGCTACACCTTC	CASSPEGFGVWGYTF
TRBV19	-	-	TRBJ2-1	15	TGTGCCAGTAGTTCCCAGACAGGCGTCTACAATGAGCAGTTCTTC	CASSSQTGVYNEQFF
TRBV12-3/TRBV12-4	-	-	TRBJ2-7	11	TGTGCCAGCATGGGGGCGCTGGAGCAGTACTTC	CASMGALEQYF
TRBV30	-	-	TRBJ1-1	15	TGTGCCTGGAGTTCCCTGAGGAGGGGGAACACTGAAGCTTTCTTT	CAWSSLRRGNTEAFF